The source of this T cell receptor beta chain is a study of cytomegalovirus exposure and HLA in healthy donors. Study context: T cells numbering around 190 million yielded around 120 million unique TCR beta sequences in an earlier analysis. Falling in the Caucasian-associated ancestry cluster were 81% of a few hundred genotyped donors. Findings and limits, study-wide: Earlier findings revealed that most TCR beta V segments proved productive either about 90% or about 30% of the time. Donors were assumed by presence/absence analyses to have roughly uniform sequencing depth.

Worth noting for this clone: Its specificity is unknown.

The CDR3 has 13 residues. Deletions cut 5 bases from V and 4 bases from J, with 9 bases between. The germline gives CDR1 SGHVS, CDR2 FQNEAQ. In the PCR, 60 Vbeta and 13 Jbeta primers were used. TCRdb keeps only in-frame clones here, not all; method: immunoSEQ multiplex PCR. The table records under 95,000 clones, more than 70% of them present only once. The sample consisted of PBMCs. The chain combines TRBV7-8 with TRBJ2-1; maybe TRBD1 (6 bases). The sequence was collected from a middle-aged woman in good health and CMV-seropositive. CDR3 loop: CASSLDRYNEQFF. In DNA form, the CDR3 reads TGTGCCAGCAGCCTTGACAGGTACAATGAGCAGTTCTTC.